The clone carrying this T cell receptor beta chain turned up a few times. Its antigen remains unidentified. This record belongs to a study of cytomegalovirus exposure and HLA in healthy donors. General observations from the study: Cytomegalovirus association was listed for 150 or so TCR beta chains. TCR beta V- and J-gene trimming, according to a later analysis, was linked to a missense DCLRE1C variant. What TCR beta sequences reportedly achieved was accurate prediction of HLA-A and HLA-B alleles in most subjects. In a later analysis, specific HLA alleles were associated with under 20,000 TCR beta sequences at a 0.05 false discovery rate.

It was with 60 Vbeta and 13 Jbeta primers that the PCR ran. Sequenced by immunoSEQ multiplex PCR; TCRdb stores in-frame clones only, minus some. Of over 100,000 clones in the sample, approximately 10% were seen once. Germline V lookup: CDR1 SNHLY, CDR2 FYNNEI. Deletions cut 3 bases from V and 1 base from J, with 6 bases between. The CDR3 contains 13 residues. The chain couples TRBV2 to TRBJ2-5; D remains ambiguous. This clonotype was sampled from a woman in her thirties or forties in good health and CMV-seropositive. Sequenced material: PBMCs. The CDR3 spells CASSDDTQETQYF. The CDR3 DNA follows: TGTGCCAGCAGTGATGACACCCAAGAGACCCAGTACTTC.